What follows is one T cell receptor (beta chain) and its context. Its antigen is unidentified. This specimen comes from a study of cytomegalovirus exposure and HLA in healthy donors. Background on the study: In a previous analysis, 110 million or so unique TCR beta sequences were found from roughly 180 million T cells. Around 77% of 398 genotyped donors fell in the Caucasian-associated ancestry cluster. Broader study findings: A later analysis associated 16,951 TCR beta sequences with HLA alleles at a 0.05 false discovery rate.

A multiplex PCR was run with 60 Vbeta primers and 13 Jbeta primers. Repertoires were generated with immunoSEQ multiplex PCR, while TCRdb's copy carries only in-frame clones and drops some. Of approximately 260,000 clones listed, approximately 84% were seen once; the top ten hold 1.5% to 2.5%. This CDR3 is 15 amino acids long. Trimming shortened V by 0 bases and J by 3 bases, and 13 bases separated the two germline ends. Per the germline V gene, CDR1 is SGHRS and CDR2 is YFSETQ. The chain has TRBV5-1 and TRBJ2-7, with D possibly matching TRBD2 (6 bases). What was sequenced was PBMCs. The clonotype comes from a woman in her thirties or forties in good health and CMV-seropositive. The CDR3 loop is CASSLAEGSGYEQYF. The CDR3 nucleotides are TGCGCCAGCAGCTTGGCCGAGGGTAGCGGCTACGAGCAGTACTTC.